The text below deals with one T cell receptor (beta chain). As processed by the authors: From reference gene primer amplification, estimates of nucleated cell counts were derived. Method: immunoSEQ multiplex PCR; TCRdb's copy keeps in-frame clones and lacks some. That table is the source of V, J and clone size, and D and trimming were worked out from the DNA. The repertoire holds approximately 210,000 clones, with approximately 81% as singletons. Ages ranged from about 18 to 89 years, with residence in 24 US areas. Cohorts were determined from participant-reported clinical history. The data stem from a study of blood T cell repertoires in COVID-19. In the study overall: Italy, Spain and the United States were the sources of the convalescent and acute COVID-19 samples.

This clonotype was sampled from a woman between 45 and 60 years old with acute COVID-19. Sequenced input: PBMCs or T cells enriched from blood (not recorded which).

As DNA, the CDR3 is TGTGCCAGCAGTGAAGGGACAGCAACTAATGAAAAACTGTTTTTT. Encoded protein: CASSEGTATNEKLFF. The chain is built from TRBV2 and TRBJ1-4, with D possibly matching TRBD1 (6 bases). This CDR3 has 15 amino acids. V shed 1 base and J shed 0 bases, with 6 bases lying between them. The V gene's germline CDR1 is SNHLY and CDR2 FYNNEI.